These T cell receptor beta chains were read from a single sample in a study of T cell repertoires in cytomegalovirus infection. These receptors have no identified antigens. Each CDR3 protein is one row after TCRdb ran MiXCR on the reads. The table has about 770,000 distinct CDR3 sequences, around 29% seen once. This material consisted of cultured CD8+ T cells from PBMCs, taken from culture after CMV antigen stimulation. These receptors were taken from a human donor in good health (CMV status not recorded). Some clones in this sample may be carry-over from other donors' samples. The CDR3 runs from the conserved cysteine through the conserved F or W. Fields, in order: D gene, V gene, J gene, clone size, CDR3 DNA, CDR3 protein. A D gene is named only where the DNA matches it firmly. Rows may omit the clone size; those that give it use once, few, many or a size class.

>.|TRBV7-3|TRBJ2-3|few
TGTGCCAGCAGCTTAAATCCCGGACGCACAGATACGCAGTATTTT
CASSLNPGRTDTQYF
>.|TRBV6-2/TRBV6-3|TRBJ1-5|.
TGTGCCAGCAGTTCCGCGTATCATCAGCCCCAGCATTTT
CASSSAYHQPQHF
>.|TRBV20-1|TRBJ1-2|.
TGCAGTGCTCAGCTCCGGACGGCATATGGCTACACCTTC
CSAQLRTAYGYTF
>.|TRBV4-2|TRBJ1-2|few
TGTGCCAGCAGCCAAGATCGGAATGGCTACACCTTC
CASSQDRNGYTF
>TRBD1|TRBV27|TRBJ2-3|many
TGTGCCAGCAGTCCCCGACAGGGGAGTCTCACAGATACGCAGTATTTT
CASSPRQGSLTDTQYF
>TRBD1|TRBV28|TRBJ2-1|.
TGTGCCAGCAGAATCGGACAGGGGGCCTATGAGCAGTTCTTC
CASRIGQGAYEQFF
>.|TRBV7-6|TRBJ2-2|many
TGTGCCAGCAGCGCCGGACGGGGAGTGGTCACCGGGGAGCTGTTTTTT
CASSAGRGVVTGELFF
>TRBD2|TRBV7-2|TRBJ2-3|many
TGTGCCAGCAGCTTCCCCCTTGCTAGCGGAAACACAGATACGCAGTATTTT
CASSFPLASGNTDTQYF
>.|TRBV7-9|TRBJ2-6|many
TGTGCCAGCACCCGGGGCTCTGGGGCCAACGTCCTGACTTTC
CASTRGSGANVLTF
>.|TRBV7-9|TRBJ2-3|many
TGTGCCAGCAGCTCCGGGCGGGGCACCCTCACAGATACGCAGTATTTT
CASSSGRGTLTDTQYF
>.|TRBV6-6|TRBJ1-5|.
TGTGCCAGCAGTTACCTCCGGATGGACGGCAATCAGCCCCAGCATTTT
CASSYLRMDGNQPQHF
>.|TRBV6-1|TRBJ2-3|few
TGTGCCCTTTGGGGGTCTAGCACAGATACGCAGTATTTT
CALWGSSTDTQYF
>.|TRBV24-1|TRBJ1-4|.
TGTGCCACCAGTGACCCGCCGACAGACCCTAATGAAAAACTGTTTTTT
CATSDPPTDPNEKLFF
>TRBD2|TRBV7-2|TRBJ2-3|many
TGTGCCAGCAGCTTAGTGGCGGGGGGCACTAGCACAGATACGCAGTATTTT
CASSLVAGGTSTDTQYF
>.|TRBV6-1|TRBJ1-1|few
TGTGCCAGCAGTGAGGTTCGTGGGCAACAAGCTTTCTTT
CASSEVRGQQAFF
>.|TRBV4-2|TRBJ2-3|.
TGTGCCAGCAGCCAAGAAATAGATCCAGATACGCAGTATTTT
CASSQEIDPDTQYF
>.|TRBV6-2/TRBV6-3|TRBJ2-1|few
TGTGCCAGCAGTTATGAAGTGAGGCAGTTCTTC
CASSYEVRQFF
>.|TRBV7-3|TRBJ2-1|.
TGTGCCAGCAGTCTAGGCAAAGAGCAGTTCTTC
CASSLGKEQFF
>.|TRBV3-1|TRBJ2-1|few
TGTGCCAGCACCAGGGGGGGGCGAAACAATGAGCAGTTCTTC
CASTRGGRNNEQFF
>.|TRBV24-1|TRBJ1-5|many
TGTGCCACCAGTGACGCGTCCAGCAATCAGCCCCAGCATTTT
CATSDASSNQPQHF
>.|TRBV7-2|TRBJ2-3|many
TGTGCCAGCAGCTTACTGGACGCAGATACGCAGTATTTT
CASSLLDADTQYF